This T cell receptor beta chain was sequenced for a study of T cell repertoires and Cas9 in healthy adults. Overall study: CD4 and CD8 compartments: SpCas9-reactive T cells profiled for potency, cytotoxicity, lineage. The study's findings and limits: Reportedly, SpCas9-reactive effector T cell proliferation and function were mitigated by SpCas9-reactive Tregs in vitro.

Germline V lookup: CDR1 LNHDA, CDR2 SQIVND (reference sequence). V gave up 1 base and J gave up 7 bases, with 13 bases separating them. This CDR3 comprises 15 residues. Sequencing used immunoSEQ multiplex PCR; TCRdb keeps in-frame clones, though not all of them. The data show about 22,000 clones, more than 80% seen once. With regard to this clone: Its antigen is undetermined.

The sequence was collected from a human donor in good health. Sequencing input: CD4+ effector T cells (CD127+, CD25-, CD137-, CD154-) from PBMCs; culture status not recorded. This sequence joins TRBV19 and TRBJ2-2; tentatively, D is TRBD1 or TRBD2 (6 bases each). Here the CDR3 DNA reads TGTGCCAGTAGTATAGGCCCGAGGGGGGACGGGGAGCTGTTTTTT. Translation: CASSIGPRGDGELFF.